The 12 T cell receptor beta chains below all came from one sample that was sequenced in a study of OX40 agonist ivuxolimab in advanced cancers. Repertoires were generated with immunoSEQ multiplex PCR, while TCRdb's copy carries only in-frame clones and drops some. The sample holds about 84,000 clones; 90% to 95% are singletons and the top ten take about 10%. Specimen: CD4+ or CD8+ T cells sorted from blood, collected in a trial of the OX40 agonist ivuxolimab. The receptor set was obtained from an adult with an advanced solid tumor such as melanoma, head and neck, liver or kidney cancer.

This chain connects TRBV7-9 to TRBJ2-3; no firm D call. Germline V gene lookup returns CDR1 SEHNR and CDR2 FQNEAQ (reference sequence). CDR3 length: 14 amino acids. The V end lost 1 base, the J end lost 4 bases, and 9 bases lay between the germline ends. The CDR3 bases are TGTGCCAGCAGCTTAGATACAGCTGCAGATACGCAGTATTTT. This sequence encodes CASSLDTAADTQYF.

V gene TRBV9 combines with J gene TRBJ1-1; D ambiguous. The CDR3 runs 13 residues. Germline CDR1 is SGDLS and CDR2 is YYNGEE. Trimming left V 3 bases short and J 0 bases short, with 6 bases between. The CDR3 is CASSAAVNTEAFF. As DNA, the CDR3 is TGTGCCAGCAGCGCAGCAGTGAACACTGAAGCTTTCTTT.

The rearrangement joins TRBV10-3 to TRBJ2-2; 9 bases map to TRBD2. This CDR3 contains 18 residues. J gave up 1 base and V 1 base, and 7 bases lay outside the gene matches. CDR1 and CDR2 (germline): ENHRY, SYGVKD. The chain's CDR3 is CAISEWGGRALNTGELFF. The CDR3 DNA sequence: TGTGCCATCAGTGAGTGGGGCGGGAGGGCCCTGAACACCGGGGAGCTGTTTTTT.

The gene calls are TRBV9 and TRBJ2-7; weak D call: TRBD1 (7 bases). CDR1 SGDLS and CDR2 YYNGEE come from the germline V gene. With 4 bases removed from V and 1 base from J, the gap between germline ends came to 9 bases. The CDR3 is 13 amino acids. CDR3 in amino acids: CASSQGGSYEQYF. The CDR3 DNA reads as TGTGCCAGCAGCCAGGGGGGTTCCTACGAGCAGTACTTC.

The rearrangement links TRBV13 to TRBJ1-1; 9 nucleotides align to TRBD1. Germline assignment: CDR1 PRHDT and CDR2 FYEKMQ (reference sequence). The length of the CDR3 is 13 residues. Trimming cost V 5 bases and J 10 bases; bases outside gene matches: 8. CDR3 amino acids: CASSHGQGLGAFF. The CDR3 DNA follows: TGTGCCAGCAGCCATGGACAGGGGTTGGGAGCTTTCTTT. Using reference TRBV13 and TRBJ1-1 for the parts outside the CDR3, the full variable domain is AAGVIQSPRHLIKEKRETATLKCYPIPRHDTVYWYQQGPGQDPQFLISFYEKMQSDKGSIPDRFSAQQFSDYHSELNMSSLELGDSALYFCASSHGQGLGAFFGQGTRLTVV.

V gene TRBV30 combines with J gene TRBJ1-3; D remains ambiguous. The CDR3 length is 13 residues. The germline CDR1 and CDR2 sequences are GTSNPN and SVGIG (reference sequence). Deletions cut 3 bases from V and 4 bases from J, with 10 bases between. This CDR3 reads CAWRSGSGNTIYF. The CDR3 DNA reads TGTGCCTGGAGATCCGGTTCAGGAAACACCATATATTTT.

The J gene is TRBJ2-7, the V gene TRBV28, with 10 bases fitting TRBD2. The germline gives CDR1 MDHEN, CDR2 SYDVKM. The CDR3 consists of 14 residues. J was trimmed by 7 bases and V by 3 bases; bases with no gene match: 6. The chain's CDR3 is CASSLRSGRREQYF. In DNA form, the CDR3 reads TGTGCCAGCAGTTTGCGTAGCGGGAGGAGAGAGCAGTACTTC.

This clone was counted once. The sample contains more than one DNA sequence encoding this CDR3. The chain employs TRBV5-4 and TRBJ2-7; D is possibly TRBD1 (6 bases). V was cut by 2 bases and J by 0 bases, with 9 bases left in between. There are 14 residues in the CDR3. Germline V gene sequence: CDR1 SGHNT, CDR2 YYREEE (reference sequence). CDR3 protein: CASSFQGSSYEQYF. The CDR3 DNA reads as TGTGCCAGCAGCTTTCAGGGGAGCTCCTACGAGCAGTACTTC.

The J gene is TRBJ2-7, the V gene TRBV19; possibly TRBD1 or TRBD2 for D (7 bases each). This CDR3 has 14 amino acids. V lost 5 bases and J lost 0, with 11 bases in between. Germline V gives CDR1 LNHDA, CDR2 SQIVND (reference sequence). The CDR3 region has the DNA TGTGCCAGTAGTCCCAGGGGGGGCTCCTACGAGCAGTACTTC. Translated, it gives CASSPRGGSYEQYF.

The J gene is TRBJ2-3, the V gene TRBV5-6; unclear D gene. Germline-derived CDR1 and CDR2 are SGHDT and YYEEEE. Trimming removed 0 bases from V and 4 bases from J, with 9 bases in between. This CDR3 contains 14 residues. DNA of the CDR3: TGTGCCAGCAGCTTGGTATCTATGTCAGATACGCAGTATTTT. Its translation: CASSLVSMSDTQYF.

This clone was seen once. The chain combines TRBV7-2 with TRBJ1-1, with D possibly matching TRBD1 (5 bases). Germline V lookup: CDR1 SGHTA, CDR2 FQGNSA. This CDR3 has 16 amino acids. V was pared by 2 bases and J by 2 bases, with 15 bases between. The CDR3 DNA reads TGTGCCAGCAGCTTACACCGACAGTTTTCAAACACTGAAGCTTTCTTT. Protein sequence: CASSLHRQFSNTEAFF.

The chain combines TRBV30 with TRBJ1-4; TRBD1 matches 9 bases. V shed 7 bases and J 8 bases; nucleotides not matched to a gene: 8. The CDR3 runs 13 residues. Looked up from germline, CDR1 is GTSNPN and CDR2 is SVGIG (reference sequence). CDR3 in DNA: TGTGCCTCCCGGACAGGGGTAGGCGAAAAACTGTTTTTT. This encodes CASRTGVGEKLFF.